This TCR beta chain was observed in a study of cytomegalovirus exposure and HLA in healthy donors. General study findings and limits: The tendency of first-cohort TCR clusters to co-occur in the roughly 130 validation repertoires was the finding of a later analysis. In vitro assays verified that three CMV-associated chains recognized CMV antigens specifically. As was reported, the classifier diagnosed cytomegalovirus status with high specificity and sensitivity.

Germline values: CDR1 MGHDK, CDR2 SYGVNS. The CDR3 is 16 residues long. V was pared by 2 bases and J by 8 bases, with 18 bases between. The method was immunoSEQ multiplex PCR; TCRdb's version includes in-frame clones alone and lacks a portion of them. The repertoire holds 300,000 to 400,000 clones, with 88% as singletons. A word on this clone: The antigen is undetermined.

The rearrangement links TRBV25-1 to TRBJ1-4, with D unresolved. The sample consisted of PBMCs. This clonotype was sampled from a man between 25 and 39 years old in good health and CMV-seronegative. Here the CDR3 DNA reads TGTGCCAGCAGTGAACCCAGTTTGGACTGGAGGGAAAAACTGTTTTTT. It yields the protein CASSEPSLDWREKLFF.